The clone carrying this T cell receptor (beta chain) was seen a few times. The antigen is not known. Looked up from germline, CDR1 is MNHEY and CDR2 is SMNVEV (reference sequence). The CDR3 has 14 amino acids. Trimming at V came to 2 bases and at J to 1 base, leaving 0 bases not matched to a gene. This sample was taken from a study of cytomegalovirus exposure and HLA in healthy donors. General study findings and limits: Several V segments, TRBV6-2 and TRBV6-3 among them, could not be told apart and were dropped. Accurate predictions that matched the HLA-A and HLA-B alleles of most subjects were reportedly made from TCR beta sequences. An analysis done earlier found most TCR beta V segments productive about 87% or about 30% of the time.

The PCR was carried out with 60 Vbeta primers and 13 Jbeta primers. Data came from immunoSEQ multiplex PCR; TCRdb stores just in-frame clones and leaves some out. The sample has approximately 110,000 clones; 70% are singletons. The chain combines TRBV27 with TRBJ1-1; TRBD1 matches at 8 bases. The sequenced material came from PBMCs. The clonotype was recovered from a man aged 35-49 years in good health and CMV-seropositive. CDR3 protein: CASSLTGGNTEAFF. The CDR3, as DNA: TGTGCCAGCAGTTTAACAGGGGGGAACACTGAAGCTTTCTTT.